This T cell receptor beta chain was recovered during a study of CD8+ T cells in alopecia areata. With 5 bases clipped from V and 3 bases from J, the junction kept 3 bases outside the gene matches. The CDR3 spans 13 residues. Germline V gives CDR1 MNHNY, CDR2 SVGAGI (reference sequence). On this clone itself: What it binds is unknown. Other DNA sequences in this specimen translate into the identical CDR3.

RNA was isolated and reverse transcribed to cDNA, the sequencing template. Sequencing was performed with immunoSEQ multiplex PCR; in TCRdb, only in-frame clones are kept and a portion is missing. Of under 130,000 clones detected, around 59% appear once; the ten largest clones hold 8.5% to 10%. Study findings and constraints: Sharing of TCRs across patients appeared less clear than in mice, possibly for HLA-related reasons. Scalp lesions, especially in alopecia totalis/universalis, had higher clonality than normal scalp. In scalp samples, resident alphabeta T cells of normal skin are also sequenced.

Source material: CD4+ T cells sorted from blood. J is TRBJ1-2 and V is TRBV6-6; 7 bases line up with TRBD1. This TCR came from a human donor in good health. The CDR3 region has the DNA TGTGCCAGCAGTCCTACAGGGGACTATGGCTACACCTTC. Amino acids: CASSPTGDYGYTF.